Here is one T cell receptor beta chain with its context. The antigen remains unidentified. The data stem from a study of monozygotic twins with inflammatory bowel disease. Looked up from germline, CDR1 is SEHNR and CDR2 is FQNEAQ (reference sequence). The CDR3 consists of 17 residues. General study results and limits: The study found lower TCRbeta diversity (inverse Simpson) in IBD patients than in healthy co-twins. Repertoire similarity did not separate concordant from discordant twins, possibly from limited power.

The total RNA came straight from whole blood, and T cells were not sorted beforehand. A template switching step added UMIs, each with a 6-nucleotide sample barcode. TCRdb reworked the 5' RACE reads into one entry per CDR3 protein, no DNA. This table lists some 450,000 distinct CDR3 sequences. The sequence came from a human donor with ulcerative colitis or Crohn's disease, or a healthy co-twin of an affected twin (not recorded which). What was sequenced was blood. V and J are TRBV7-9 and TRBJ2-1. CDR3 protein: CASSLRDGVGIYNEQFF.